One and the same sample provided the 3 T cell receptor beta chains below, sequenced in a study of cytomegalovirus exposure and HLA in healthy donors. Both 60 Vbeta primers and 13 Jbeta primers went into the PCR. Repertoires were generated with immunoSEQ multiplex PCR, while TCRdb's copy carries only in-frame clones and drops some. The record lists fewer than 250,000 clones, of which the ten most abundant hold around 0.95%. The sample was PBMCs. All receptors derive from a woman in her twenties or thirties in good health and CMV-seropositive.

The chain combines TRBV5-6 with TRBJ2-1; D remains ambiguous. The germline V gene has CDR1 SGHDT and CDR2 YYEEEE. V lost 0 bases to trimming and J lost 5 bases, with 9 bases between them. The CDR3 loop spans 14 amino acids. The CDR3 reads CASSLAPGHNEQFF. CDR3 DNA sequence: TGTGCCAGCAGCTTGGCCCCAGGCCACAATGAGCAGTTCTTC.

The chain employs TRBV15 and TRBJ2-3, with a possible D match to TRBD2 (6 bases). Trimming cost V 3 bases and J 5 bases, with 18 bases left between them. This CDR3 region has 16 residues. Per germline, CDR1 LNHNV and CDR2 YYDKDF (reference sequence). The CDR3 DNA sequence: TGTGCCACCAGCAGGGAGGGACTTCATTCGGGAGATACGCAGTATTTT. This codes for CATSREGLHSGDTQYF.

V gene TRBV7-8 combines with J gene TRBJ2-2; TRBD1 is a possible D gene (6 bases). Trimming shortened V by 5 bases and J by 2 bases, and 12 bases separated the two germline ends. The CDR3 has 15 amino acids. Looked up from germline, CDR1 is SGHVS and CDR2 is FQNEAQ. This CDR3 is CASSITTGNTGELFF. The CDR3 region has the DNA TGTGCCAGCAGCATCACGACAGGCAACACCGGGGAGCTGTTTTTT.